Listed below are T cell receptor beta chains from one sample, sequenced in a study of blood T cell repertoires in COVID-19. Here immunoSEQ multiplex PCR was the method, and the copy in TCRdb shows in-frame clones only, minus some. The table lists 300,000 to 500,000 clones, roughly 90% of them singletons, with approximately 2.1% in the top ten. Sequenced input: PBMCs or T cells enriched from blood (not recorded which). The receptors shown here come from a woman in her forties with acute COVID-19. CDR3s leave out the opening cysteine and the closing phenylalanine or tryptophan.

v_gene: TRBV7-9; CDR3aa: ASSLGTGEDQPQH
v_gene: TRBV11-2; CDR3aa: ASSFGQPGNTIY
v_gene: TRBV27; CDR3aa: ASSRWTGNEKLF
v_gene: TRBV9; CDR3aa: ASSRGLAFSSYNEQF
v_gene: TRBV12-5; CDR3aa: ASGLVGAGGYGTQY
v_gene: TRBV30; CDR3aa: AWSAPRDRLNQPQH
v_gene: TRBV30; CDR3aa: AWRQGEKLF
v_gene: TRBV6-5; CDR3aa: ASSRPDRDTGELF
v_gene: TRBV6-6; CDR3aa: ASRTGSNQPQH
v_gene: TRBV6-7; CDR3aa: ASSHGLGDGYT
v_gene: TRBV30; CDR3aa: AWGGGGNTEAF
v_gene: TRBV20-1; CDR3aa: SANDRGRNQPQH
v_gene: TRBV5-4; CDR3aa: ASSPQGPNTEAF
v_gene: TRBV7-8; CDR3aa: ASSWGTGINYGYT
v_gene: TRBV5-1; CDR3aa: ASSLVLMISSYEQY
v_gene: TRBV6-1; CDR3aa: ASSEEGQGDKAF
v_gene: TRBV29-1; CDR3aa: SVGAGARDTQY
v_gene: TRBV18; CDR3aa: ASSPSPGHLTGELF
v_gene: TRBV5-1; CDR3aa: ASYHIPTGPANYGYT
v_gene: TRBV18; CDR3aa: ASSSPGLAGQETQY
v_gene: TRBV27; CDR3aa: ASSLSATLVNEKLF
v_gene: TRBV6-5; CDR3aa: ASRPYLSSGNTIY
v_gene: TRBV15; CDR3aa: ATSRDIGADTQY
v_gene: TRBV20-1; CDR3aa: SARVGEQF
v_gene: TRBV4-1; CDR3aa: ASSQVESPGFYEQY
v_gene: TRBV19; CDR3aa: ASRYSVTDRSGNTIY
v_gene: TRBV4-1; CDR3aa: ASSLTSGEYEQY